Reported below is one TCR beta chain. Antigen: not known. This specimen belongs to a study of STAT3 mutations in large granular lymphocyte leukemia. Study-level results: Every T-LGLL patient had at least one immunodominant TCRbeta clonotype.

Data came from immunoSEQ multiplex PCR; TCRdb stores just in-frame clones and leaves some out. This table has 25,000 to 40,000 clones, about 86% appearing once. This CDR3 region has 14 residues. The germline V gene has CDR1 SQVTM and CDR2 ANQGSEA. The J segment lost 9 bases and the V segment lost 7 bases, leaving 12 bases of the junction unmatched. Sample: peripheral blood mononuclear cells. The origin of this receptor is a man between 60 and 70 years old with T-cell large granular lymphocyte leukemia. Some clones in this sample may be carry-over from other donors' samples. The V gene is TRBV29-1, the J gene TRBJ2-1, with 10 bases identical to TRBD2. This CDR3 reads CSAHPSGRRGEQFF. CDR3 nucleotide sequence: TGCAGCGCCCACCCTAGCGGGAGAAGAGGTGAGCAGTTCTTC.